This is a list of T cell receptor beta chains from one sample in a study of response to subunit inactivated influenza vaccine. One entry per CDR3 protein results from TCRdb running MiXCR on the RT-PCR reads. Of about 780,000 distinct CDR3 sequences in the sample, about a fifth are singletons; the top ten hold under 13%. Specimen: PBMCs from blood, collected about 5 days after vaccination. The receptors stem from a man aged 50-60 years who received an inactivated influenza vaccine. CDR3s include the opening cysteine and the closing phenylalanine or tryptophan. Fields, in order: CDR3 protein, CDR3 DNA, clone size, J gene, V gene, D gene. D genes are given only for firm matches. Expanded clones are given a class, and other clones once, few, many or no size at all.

CDR3aa: CASTHTRDSPSSTDTQYF
CDR3nt: TGTGCCAGCACCCATACCCGGGACAGTCCTTCTAGCACAGATACGCAGTATTTT
abundance: few
j_gene: TRBJ2-3
v_gene: TRBV11-2
d_gene: TRBD1

CDR3aa: CASGLVLGGSAYYNEQFF
CDR3nt: TGTGCTAGTGGTTTGGTACTTGGGGGTAGCGCCTACTACAATGAGCAGTTCTTC
abundance: -
j_gene: TRBJ2-1
v_gene: TRBV12-5
d_gene: -

CDR3aa: CASSTRRSSGNTIYF
CDR3nt: TGTGCCAGCAGCACCCGCAGGTCCTCTGGAAACACCATATATTTT
abundance: few
j_gene: TRBJ1-3
v_gene: TRBV7-2
d_gene: -

CDR3aa: CSAKGLGAQETQYF
CDR3nt: TGCAGTGCTAAAGGACTGGGGGCCCAAGAGACCCAGTACTTC
abundance: -
j_gene: TRBJ2-5
v_gene: TRBV20-1
d_gene: -

CDR3aa: CASSLRNSRETQYF
CDR3nt: TGTGCCAGCAGTTTACGGAACAGCAGGGAGACCCAGTACTTC
abundance: -
j_gene: TRBJ2-5
v_gene: TRBV28
d_gene: -

CDR3aa: CASSRTGVEQYF
CDR3nt: TGCGCCAGCAGCCGGACAGGGGTCGAGCAGTACTTC
abundance: many
j_gene: TRBJ2-7
v_gene: TRBV5-1
d_gene: TRBD1

CDR3aa: CASSPHTRGEQFF
CDR3nt: TGTGCCAGCAGCCCGCATACCCGGGGAGAGCAGTTCTTC
abundance: few
j_gene: TRBJ2-1
v_gene: TRBV3-1
d_gene: -

CDR3aa: CAMSGTSTGELFF
CDR3nt: TGTGCCATGTCTGGGACTTCGACCGGGGAGCTGTTTTTT
abundance: -
j_gene: TRBJ2-2
v_gene: TRBV10-3
d_gene: -

CDR3aa: CAISLGGGGYEQYF
CDR3nt: TGTGCCATCAGCCTAGGGGGCGGGGGGTACGAGCAGTACTTC
abundance: -
j_gene: TRBJ2-7
v_gene: TRBV10-3
d_gene: -

CDR3aa: CASSPSPGGTSNIQYF
CDR3nt: TGCGCCAGCAGCCCATCCCCGGGGGGGACAAGCAACATTCAGTACTTC
abundance: -
j_gene: TRBJ2-4
v_gene: TRBV5-1
d_gene: TRBD2

CDR3aa: CATEGTGVNYGYTF
CDR3nt: TGTGCCACCGAGGGGACAGGCGTTAACTATGGCTACACCTTC
abundance: -
j_gene: TRBJ1-2
v_gene: TRBV24-1
d_gene: TRBD1

CDR3aa: CSARIPGLAGGSDTQYF
CDR3nt: TGCAGTGCTAGGATTCCGGGACTAGCGGGAGGCTCAGATACGCAGTATTTT
abundance: -
j_gene: TRBJ2-3
v_gene: TRBV20-1
d_gene: TRBD2

CDR3aa: CASSPPSGTGGANTGELFF
CDR3nt: TGTGCCAGCAGCCCTCCTTCCGGGACAGGGGGCGCGAACACCGGGGAGCTGTTTTTT
abundance: -
j_gene: TRBJ2-2
v_gene: TRBV11-1
d_gene: TRBD1

CDR3aa: CASSPQGGRPNTGELFF
CDR3nt: TGTGCCAGCAGCCCCCAAGGCGGGCGGCCGAACACCGGGGAGCTGTTTTTT
abundance: -
j_gene: TRBJ2-2
v_gene: TRBV4-2
d_gene: -

CDR3aa: CASTGWGTGGNTQYF
CDR3nt: TGTGCCAGCACCGGGTGGGGGACAGGGGGGAATACGCAGTATTTT
abundance: -
j_gene: TRBJ2-3
v_gene: TRBV12-3/TRBV12-4
d_gene: TRBD1

CDR3aa: CSARPRQITYGYTF
CDR3nt: TGCAGTGCTAGACCGAGACAGATAACCTATGGCTACACCTTC
abundance: many
j_gene: TRBJ1-2
v_gene: TRBV20-1
d_gene: -

CDR3aa: CSHAWGPVYNEQFF
CDR3nt: TGCAGCCATGCTTGGGGACCTGTCTACAATGAGCAGTTCTTC
abundance: few
j_gene: TRBJ2-1
v_gene: TRBV29-1
d_gene: -

CDR3aa: CASLQGARYEQYF
CDR3nt: TGTGCCAGCTTACAGGGGGCGAGATACGAGCAGTACTTC
abundance: -
j_gene: TRBJ2-7
v_gene: TRBV2
d_gene: TRBD1

CDR3aa: CASSYFSGTGLAGANVLTF
CDR3nt: TGTGCCAGCAGTTATTTCTCCGGGACAGGGCTAGCTGGGGCCAACGTCCTGACTTTC
abundance: few
j_gene: TRBJ2-6
v_gene: TRBV6-2/TRBV6-3
d_gene: TRBD1

CDR3aa: CASSSDRGSYNEQFF
CDR3nt: TGTGCCAGCAGCTCTGACAGGGGGTCCTACAATGAGCAGTTCTTC
abundance: many
j_gene: TRBJ2-1
v_gene: TRBV7-2
d_gene: TRBD1